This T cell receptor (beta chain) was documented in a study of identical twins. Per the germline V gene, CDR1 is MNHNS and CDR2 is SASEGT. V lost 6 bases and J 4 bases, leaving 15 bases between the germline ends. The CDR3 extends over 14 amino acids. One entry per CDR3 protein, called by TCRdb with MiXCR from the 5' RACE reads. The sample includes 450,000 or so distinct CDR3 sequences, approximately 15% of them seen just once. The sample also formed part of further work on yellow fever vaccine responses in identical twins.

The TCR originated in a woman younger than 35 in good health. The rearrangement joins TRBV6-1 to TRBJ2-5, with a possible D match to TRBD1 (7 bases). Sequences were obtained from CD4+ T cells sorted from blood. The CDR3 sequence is CASRATGRGETQYF. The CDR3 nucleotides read TGTGCCAGCAGGGCGACAGGGCGGGGAGAGACCCAGTACTTC.